Listed below are T cell receptor beta chains from one sample, sequenced in a study of vaccination effects on CD4 cells after COVID-19. Using immunoSEQ multiplex PCR, the repertoire was profiled, and TCRdb retains in-frame clones only, with some absent. The sample records roughly 34,000 clones, 82% being singletons. For these TCRs, the target antigens are not known. The sequencing used CD4+ T cells from PBMCs cultured with HCoV-NL63 spike peptides, collected after COVID-19 vaccination. The receptors here all came from a human donor who received a COVID-19 vaccine. Some clones in this sample may be carry-over from other donors' samples. CDR3s include the opening cysteine and the closing phenylalanine or tryptophan. The D gene is left open where the match is weak. Only part of the rows carry a size: once, few, many, or a class if the clone is expanded.

>TRBJ2-3|TRBV19|-|TRBD1
CASSLYPGQGADTQYF
TGTGCCAGTAGTCTTTACCCGGGACAGGGGGCTGATACGCAGTATTTT
>TRBJ2-3|TRBV19|-|-
CASMRLGGTDTQYF
TGTGCCAGTATGCGACTAGGGGGCACAGATACGCAGTATTTT
>TRBJ1-1|TRBV4-1|-|-
CASSQGGSNRAEAFF
TGCGCCAGCAGCCAAGGTGGGAGTAACAGAGCTGAAGCTTTCTTT
>TRBJ1-4|TRBV5-1|-|-
CASSPGGYNEKLFF
TGCGCCAGCAGCCCCGGAGGCTATAATGAAAAACTGTTTTTT
>TRBJ2-3|TRBV7-9|-|-
CASSLGGTRKDTQYF
TGTGCCAGCAGCTTAGGAGGGACGAGAAAAGATACGCAGTATTTT
>TRBJ1-6|TRBV19|-|-
CASSIEGAGGYNSPLHF
TGTGCCAGTAGTATAGAGGGTGCGGGGGGTTATAATTCACCCCTCCACTTT
>TRBJ1-6|TRBV6-5|-|-
CASGIRGYNSPLHF
TGTGCCAGCGGCATCAGGGGTTATAATTCACCCCTCCACTTT
>TRBJ2-1|TRBV18|-|TRBD2
CASSPRGGPRNEQFF
TGTGCCAGCTCGCCGCGGGGGGGCCCTCGGAATGAGCAGTTCTTC
>TRBJ1-1|TRBV6-5|once|TRBD1
CASRRDSLNTEAFF
TGTGCCAGCAGAAGGGACAGCCTGAACACTGAAGCTTTCTTT
>TRBJ1-2|TRBV4-3|-|-
CASSPVGGANYGYTF
TGCGCCAGCAGCCCAGTGGGCGGTGCTAACTATGGCTACACCTTC
>TRBJ2-3|TRBV18|-|-
CASSLKGQGTDTQYF
TGTGCCAGCTCCCTAAAGGGTCAGGGGACAGATACGCAGTATTTT
>TRBJ1-2|TRBV5-1|-|TRBD1
CASSLEGQGARGYTF
TGCGCCAGCAGCTTGGAGGGACAGGGGGCGCGGGGCTACACCTTC
>TRBJ1-5|TRBV29-1|-|-
CSVLMGNQPQHF
TGCAGCGTTCTAATGGGCAATCAGCCCCAGCATTTT
>TRBJ2-1|TRBV18|once|-
CASSRYETGNEQFF
TGTGCCAGCTCACGATACGAAACGGGGAATGAGCAGTTCTTC
>TRBJ2-1|TRBV5-6|-|-
CASSLGGWYGNEQFF
TGTGCCAGCAGCTTGGGCGGGTGGTACGGCAATGAGCAGTTCTTC
>TRBJ2-2|TRBV10-1|-|-
CASSEEGAANTGELFF
TGCGCCAGCAGTGAGGAGGGTGCGGCCAACACCGGGGAGCTGTTTTTT
>TRBJ1-2|TRBV5-1|-|TRBD1
CASSLGDRWDGYTF
TGCGCCAGCAGCTTGGGGGACAGGTGGGACGGCTACACCTTC
>TRBJ2-2|TRBV6-5|-|-
CASSQGFGELFF
TGTGCCAGCAGTCAGGGGTTCGGGGAGCTGTTTTTT
>TRBJ1-4|TRBV10-2|-|-
CASSESKGKSEKLFF
TGCGCCAGCAGTGAGTCAAAGGGTAAAAGTGAAAAACTGTTTTTT
>TRBJ1-5|TRBV28|once|-
CASRILNKQPQHF
TGTGCCAGCAGAATTTTGAACAAGCAGCCCCAGCATTTT
>TRBJ1-2|TRBV7-2|-|-
CASAWTSTDGYTF
TGTGCCAGCGCCTGGACATCGACAGATGGCTACACCTTC
>TRBJ1-6|TRBV6-6|-|TRBD1
CASTLQQGARNSPLHF
TGTGCCAGCACCCTACAGCAGGGGGCTCGGAATTCACCCCTCCACTTT
>TRBJ1-6|TRBV28|-|-
CASSPARGMNSPLHF
TGTGCCAGCAGTCCAGCCCGGGGTATGAATTCACCCCTCCACTTT
>TRBJ1-6|TRBV7-6|-|TRBD1
CASSPAPSGQGSSPLHF
TGTGCCAGCAGCCCCGCCCCCAGCGGACAGGGGTCTTCACCCCTCCACTTT
>TRBJ1-2|TRBV29-1|-|TRBD1
CSVGTGFGYGYTF
TGCAGCGTCGGGACAGGGTTTGGCTATGGCTACACCTTC
>TRBJ1-1|TRBV5-1|-|-
CASSFMEGMEAFF
TGCGCCAGCAGCTTTATGGAGGGGATGGAGGCTTTCTTT
>TRBJ1-5|TRBV29-1|-|TRBD1
CSVGQGLNQPQHF
TGCAGCGTGGGACAGGGGTTGAACCAGCCCCAGCATTTT
>TRBJ2-5|TRBV24-1|-|-
CATSRGGDHSVGETQYF
TGTGCCACCAGCAGGGGGGGGGATCATTCTGTGGGGGAGACCCAGTACTTC
>TRBJ2-2|TRBV10-1|-|TRBD1
CASSGQGADTGELFF
TGCGCCAGCAGTGGACAGGGGGCCGACACCGGGGAGCTGTTTTTT
>TRBJ2-7|TRBV3-1/TRBV3-2|few|TRBD2
CASSQDPTSGEKF
TGTGCCAGCAGCCAAGATCCGACTAGCGGGGAAAAATTC
>TRBJ2-5|TRBV6-5|-|-
CASSYGNQNRTQYF
TGTGCCAGCAGTTATGGGAATCAAAATAGGACCCAGTACTTC
>TRBJ1-2|TRBV6-1|-|-
CASSETTVINYGYTF
TGTGCCAGCAGTGAAACGACAGTAATCAACTATGGCTACACCTTC
>TRBJ1-2|TRBV3-1/TRBV3-2|once|TRBD1
CASSPFDRDSYGYTF
TGTGCCAGCAGCCCTTTTGACAGGGATAGCTATGGCTACACCTTC
>TRBJ2-1|TRBV5-1|-|TRBD1
CASSSRTGSNEQFF
TGCGCCAGCAGCTCGCGGACAGGTAGCAATGAGCAGTTCTTC
>TRBJ2-6|TRBV30|-|-
CAWSSAGANVLTF
TGTGCCTGGAGTTCGGCTGGGGCCAACGTCCTGACTTTC
>TRBJ2-1|TRBV5-1|-|TRBD1
CASSSTTGIRRDEQFF
TGCGCCAGCAGCTCGACGACAGGGATCAGGCGGGATGAGCAGTTCTTC
>TRBJ2-5|TRBV21-1|-|-
CASSKEKDGLATQYF
TGTGCCAGCAGCAAAGAAAAGGACGGTTTAGCGACCCAGTACTTC
>TRBJ2-3|TRBV6-6|-|TRBD1
CATDRGTDTQYF
TGTGCCACCGACAGGGGCACAGATACGCAGTATTTT
>TRBJ1-2|TRBV6-5|-|-
CAGGREQRYTF
TGTGCGGGGGGCAGGGAGCAGCGCTACACCTTC
>TRBJ2-1|TRBV3-1/TRBV3-2|-|-
CASSPRDGSYGEQFF
TGTGCCAGCAGCCCCCGGGACGGCAGCTATGGTGAGCAGTTCTTC
>TRBJ1-1|TRBV10-1|-|-
CASSRIGIAEAFF
TGCGCCAGCAGCAGGATCGGGATTGCTGAAGCTTTCTTT
>TRBJ1-6|TRBV3-1/TRBV3-2|-|-
CASREAAVWNSPLHF
TGTGCCAGCAGGGAAGCCGCAGTTTGGAATTCACCCCTCCACTTT
>TRBJ1-1|TRBV5-6|-|-
CASWRASYTEAFF
TGTGCCAGCTGGCGGGCCTCATACACTGAAGCTTTCTTT
>TRBJ2-1|TRBV3-1/TRBV3-2|-|TRBD2
CASSLGLAGGPQFF
TGTGCCAGCAGCCTGGGACTAGCGGGGGGCCCGCAGTTCTTC
>TRBJ1-6|TRBV6-6|-|-
CASSHRKEPTHNSPLHF
TGTGCCAGCAGTCACAGGAAGGAGCCAACACATAATTCACCCCTCCACTTT
>TRBJ2-6|TRBV30|-|-
CAWSPIRHRSSGFGANVLTF
TGTGCCTGGAGCCCGATTAGACACAGGTCTTCGGGTTTTGGGGCCAACGTCCTGACTTTC
>TRBJ2-2|TRBV28|-|-
CASSLLNTGELFF
TGTGCCAGCAGTTTATTGAACACCGGGGAGCTGTTTTTT
>TRBJ2-1|TRBV5-1|-|-
CASSGGTAGNEQFF
TGCGCCAGCAGCGGCGGGACAGCGGGGAATGAGCAGTTCTTC
>TRBJ1-6|TRBV7-2|-|-
CASSSGPPRKSYNSPLHF
TGTGCCAGCAGCTCAGGGCCTCCGAGGAAGTCCTATAATTCACCCCTCCACTTT
>TRBJ1-6|TRBV5-1|-|TRBD1
CASSLVGDRGNSPLHF
TGCGCCAGCAGCTTGGTTGGGGACAGGGGGAATTCACCCCTCCACTTT
>TRBJ1-1|TRBV28|-|-
CASSLWDEAFF
TGTGCCAGCAGTTTATGGGATGAAGCTTTCTTT
>TRBJ1-1|TRBV7-2|-|TRBD1
CASSVGTGQGSEAFF
TGTGCCAGCAGCGTCGGGACAGGTCAAGGATCCGAAGCTTTCTTT
>TRBJ1-2|TRBV19|once|TRBD1
CASSRPGTGGFDGYTF
TGTGCCAGTAGTAGACCCGGGACAGGGGGCTTTGATGGCTACACCTTC
>TRBJ1-5|TRBV15|-|TRBD1
CATSRIGQGNQPQHF
TGTGCCACCAGCAGAATCGGACAGGGCAATCAGCCCCAGCATTTT
>TRBJ2-5|TRBV7-2|-|-
CASSLRQTGRQTQYF
TGTGCCAGCAGCCTACGCCAGACAGGTCGCCAGACCCAGTACTTC